Listed below are T cell receptor beta chains from one sample, sequenced in a study of blood T cell repertoires in COVID-19. Data came from immunoSEQ multiplex PCR; TCRdb stores just in-frame clones and leaves some out. The data contain about 68,000 clones, less than 90% of them singletons. Material for sequencing was peripheral blood. The receptors stem from a man at least 80 years old with COVID-19, enrolled during active disease. The CDR3 runs from the conserved cysteine through the conserved F or W. Clone size is shown for a subset of rows, as once, few, many or a class of expanded clone.

.	TRBV2	15	CASSTEGVTNEKLFF
.	TRBV27	15	CASPKPAGVGTEAFF
.	TRBV5-6	16	CASSWYGGSGANVLTF
.	TRBV6-5	14	CASSKQVMNTEAFF
.	TRBV3-1/TRBV3-2	16	CASSPSGYRGSETQYF
.	TRBV19	14	CATSLDRGYQPQHF
.	TRBV6-5	13	CASSLTGIEKLFF
.	TRBV12-1	15	CASSPLAGFTYEQYF
.	TRBV4-2	15	CASSQMGGRYDGYTF
.	TRBV7-9	14	CASVRLADYNEQFF
.	TRBV18	16	CASSPQASGVVDTQYF
.	TRBV5-1	14	CASSIGVNTGELFF
.	TRBV4-3	15	CASSQERTGAYGYTF
.	TRBV6-5	15	CASRVLGQGSEMQYF
.	TRBV18	16	CASQSGQGAGVGGYTF
.	TRBV7-2	16	CASSLAGWGLNEKLFF
many	TRBV5-5	14	CASSLVGRSHEQYF
.	TRBV20-1	11	CSARSGTEAFF
.	TRBV7-2	14	CASSHRDNSYEQYF
once	TRBV7-2	15	CASSPDRGPSGTQYF
.	TRBV4-1	17	CASSQTGGGLAKNIQYF
once	TRBV28	13	CASHQEDTYGYTF
.	TRBV6-5	13	CASSQRGDTEAFF
.	TRBV7-2	13	CASSSGLAGGQFF
.	TRBV7-6	16	CASSLLAGGLSETQYF
.	TRBV7-2	19	CASSLAHRGIGDSNQPQHF
few	TRBV7-2	15	CASSLGASVGNTIYF
.	TRBV6-6	14	CASSKTGTDQPQHF
.	TRBV7-2	19	CASSFFGGAHGPNYYEQYF
.	TRBV19	14	CASSPGVYNSPLHF
.	TRBV4-3	19	CASSHHIRGGPYMNTEAFF
once	TRBV27	13	CASSFRSQETQYF
.	TRBV7-7	15	CASSRGLAAYNEQFF
once	TRBV5-6	14	CASSLWPASRGYTF
.	TRBV7-9	15	CASSLDRGGYNEQFF
few	TRBV2	14	CASSRDRGNTEAFF
.	TRBV7-9	15	CASSGLAGGQNEQFF
.	TRBV28	15	CASSSTGGANQPQHF
.	TRBV11-3	14	CASSLSTSGNTQYF
.	TRBV5-1	16	CASSLGATSITDTQYF
.	TRBV7-8	16	CASSLSTSGERDTQYF
.	TRBV6-6	14	CASSYGRDIYEQYF
few	TRBV28	15	CASSFRDRGYSPLHF
.	TRBV12-3/TRBV12-4	13	CASSLPGFDEQYF
few	TRBV4-2	14	CASSRGTIQETQYF
.	TRBV27	13	CASSARRSYEQYF
few	TRBV11-3	15	CASSLARVTNEKLFF
once	TRBV6-5	13	CASGLRGNTEAFF
.	TRBV3-1/TRBV3-2	16	CASSQVGGEVGNTIYF
.	TRBV28	14	CASSSGAGANVLTF
.	TRBV9	14	CASSPDLQGYGYTF
medium-sized	TRBV27	15	CASSSRLAGAETQYF
.	TRBV25-1	16	CASKPGLAENSYEQYF